This TCR beta chain appears in the sequencing data of a study of cytomegalovirus exposure and HLA in healthy donors. Germline CDR1 and CDR2: SEHNR and FQNEAQ (reference sequence). The V gene end was trimmed by 5 bases and the J gene end by 4 bases; junction bases not matched to a gene: 6. This CDR3 has 15 amino acids. As concerns this clone: The antigen remains undetermined.

Study-level points and caveats: The study listed roughly 160 cytomegalovirus-associated TCR beta chains. Reportedly, fewer N-insertions than the 666-donor mean appeared in an Asian-associated ancestry cluster in a later analysis. Analyses of presence and absence presupposed an approximately uniform sequencing depth across donors.

Both 60 Vbeta primers and 13 Jbeta primers went into the PCR. Authors' methods: Unique TCR beta chains numbered roughly 83 million in a later analysis, with about 9.9 million shared. Generated by immunoSEQ multiplex PCR, the TCRdb table keeps only in-frame clones and is missing some. V, J and clone size are taken as reported in that table, and D and trimming were inferred from the DNA itself. In the table there are under 110,000 clones, less than 85% of which are singletons. The chain recombines TRBV7-9 with TRBJ1-5, with 9 bases fitting TRBD1. The sample consisted of PBMCs. The TCR comes from a man aged 55 to 70 in good health and CMV-seronegative. CDR3 in amino acids: CASSPGGTGNQPQHF. CDR3 DNA: TGTGCCAGCAGCCCCGGGGGGACAGGGAATCAGCCCCAGCATTTT.